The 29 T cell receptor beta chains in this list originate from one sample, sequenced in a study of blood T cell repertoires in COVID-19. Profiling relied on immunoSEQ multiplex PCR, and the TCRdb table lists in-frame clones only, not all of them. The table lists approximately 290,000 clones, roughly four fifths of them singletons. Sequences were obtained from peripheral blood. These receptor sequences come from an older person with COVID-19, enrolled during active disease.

CDR3 in DNA: TGTGCCAGTAGTATCTCTAGCGGGGGGTCGGATGTTACCAAAAACATTCAGTACTTC. Encoded protein: CASSISSGGSDVTKNIQYF. The J gene is TRBJ2-4, the V gene TRBV19, with 11 nucleotides matching TRBD2. The CDR3 is 19 residues long. Germline CDR1 LNHDA, CDR2 SQIVND (reference sequence). J was trimmed by 2 bases and V by 3 bases; bases with no gene match: 12. The full variable domain, its missing parts supplied by reference TRBV19 and TRBJ2-4, is DGGITQSPKYLFRKEGQNVTLSCEQNLNHDAMYWYRQDPGQGLRLIYYSQIVNDFQKGDIAEGYSVSREKKESFPLTVTSAQKNPTAFYLCASSISSGGSDVTKNIQYFGAGTRLSVL.

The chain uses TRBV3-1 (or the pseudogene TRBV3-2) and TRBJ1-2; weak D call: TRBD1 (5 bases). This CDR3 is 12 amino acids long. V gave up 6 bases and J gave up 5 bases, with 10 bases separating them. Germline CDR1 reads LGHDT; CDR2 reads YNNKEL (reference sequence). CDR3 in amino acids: CASRSAGYGYTF. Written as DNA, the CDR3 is TGTGCCAGCAGGAGTGCAGGGTATGGCTACACCTTC.

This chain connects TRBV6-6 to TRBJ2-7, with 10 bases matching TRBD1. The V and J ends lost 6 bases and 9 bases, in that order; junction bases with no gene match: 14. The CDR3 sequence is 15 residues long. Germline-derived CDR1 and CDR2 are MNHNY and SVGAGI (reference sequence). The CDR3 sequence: CASSGRGQGPKGQYF. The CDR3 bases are TGTGCCAGCAGCGGGCGGGGACAGGGGCCTAAAGGGCAGTACTTC.

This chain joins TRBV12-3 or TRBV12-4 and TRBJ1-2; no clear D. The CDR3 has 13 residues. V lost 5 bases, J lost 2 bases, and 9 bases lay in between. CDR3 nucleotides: TGTGCCAGCAGTGTTCACAACAACTATGGCTACACCTTC. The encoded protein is CASSVHNNYGYTF.

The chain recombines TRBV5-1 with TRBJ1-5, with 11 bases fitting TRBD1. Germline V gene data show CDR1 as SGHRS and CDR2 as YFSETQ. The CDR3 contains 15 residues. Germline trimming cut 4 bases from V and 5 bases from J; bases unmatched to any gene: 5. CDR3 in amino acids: CASSDGTGGDQPQHF. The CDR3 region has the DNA TGCGCCAGCAGCGACGGGACAGGGGGGGATCAGCCCCAGCATTTT.

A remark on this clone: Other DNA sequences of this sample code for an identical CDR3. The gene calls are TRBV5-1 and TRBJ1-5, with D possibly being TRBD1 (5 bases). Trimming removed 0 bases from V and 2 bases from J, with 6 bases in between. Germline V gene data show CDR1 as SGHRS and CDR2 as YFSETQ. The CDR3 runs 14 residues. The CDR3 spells CASSLEGGNQPQHF. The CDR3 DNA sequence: TGCGCCAGCAGCTTGGAAGGGGGCAATCAGCCCCAGCATTTT.

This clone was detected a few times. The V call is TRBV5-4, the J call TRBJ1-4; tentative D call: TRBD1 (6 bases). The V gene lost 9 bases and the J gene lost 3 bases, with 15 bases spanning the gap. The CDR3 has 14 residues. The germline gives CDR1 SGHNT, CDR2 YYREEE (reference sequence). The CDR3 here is CATNWAGANEKLFF. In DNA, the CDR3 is TGTGCCACCAACTGGGCAGGGGCTAATGAAAAACTGTTTTTT.

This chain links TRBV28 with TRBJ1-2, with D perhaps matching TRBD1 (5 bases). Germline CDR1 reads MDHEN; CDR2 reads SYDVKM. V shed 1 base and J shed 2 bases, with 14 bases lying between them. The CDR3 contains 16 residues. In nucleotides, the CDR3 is TGTGCCAGCAGTTTATTGCTCGGATCAGGGAACTATGGCTACACCTTC. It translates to CASSLLLGSGNYGYTF.

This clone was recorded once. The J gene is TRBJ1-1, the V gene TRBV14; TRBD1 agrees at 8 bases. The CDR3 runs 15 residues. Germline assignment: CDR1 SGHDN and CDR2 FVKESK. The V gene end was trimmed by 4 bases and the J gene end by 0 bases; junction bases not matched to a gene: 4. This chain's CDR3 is CASSRRTGMNTEAFF. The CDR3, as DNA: TGTGCCAGCAGCCGGAGGACAGGGATGAACACTGAAGCTTTCTTT.

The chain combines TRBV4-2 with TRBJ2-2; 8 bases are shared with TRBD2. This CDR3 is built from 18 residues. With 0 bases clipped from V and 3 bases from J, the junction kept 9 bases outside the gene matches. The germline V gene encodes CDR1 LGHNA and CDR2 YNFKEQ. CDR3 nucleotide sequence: TGTGCCAGCAGCCAAGAAGCGGGGGCAAACTATGACACCGGGGAGCTGTTTTTT. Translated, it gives CASSQEAGANYDTGELFF.

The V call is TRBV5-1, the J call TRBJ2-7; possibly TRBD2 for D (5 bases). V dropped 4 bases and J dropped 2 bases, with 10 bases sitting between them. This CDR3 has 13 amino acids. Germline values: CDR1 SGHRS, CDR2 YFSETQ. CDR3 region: CASSEDGAYEQYF. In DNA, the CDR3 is TGCGCCAGCAGCGAGGACGGGGCCTACGAGCAGTACTTC.

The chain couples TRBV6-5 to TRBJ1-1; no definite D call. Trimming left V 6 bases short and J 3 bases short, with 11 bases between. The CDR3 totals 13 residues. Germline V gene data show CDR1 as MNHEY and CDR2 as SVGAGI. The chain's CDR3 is CASRAGFDTEAFF. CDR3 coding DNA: TGTGCCAGCAGGGCGGGGTTTGACACTGAAGCTTTCTTT.

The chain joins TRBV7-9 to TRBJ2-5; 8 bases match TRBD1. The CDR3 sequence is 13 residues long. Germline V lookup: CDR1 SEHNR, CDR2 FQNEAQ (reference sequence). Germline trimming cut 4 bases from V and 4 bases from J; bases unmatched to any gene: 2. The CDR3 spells CASSSDRGETQYF. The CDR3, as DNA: TGTGCCAGCAGCTCCGACAGGGGAGAGACCCAGTACTTC.

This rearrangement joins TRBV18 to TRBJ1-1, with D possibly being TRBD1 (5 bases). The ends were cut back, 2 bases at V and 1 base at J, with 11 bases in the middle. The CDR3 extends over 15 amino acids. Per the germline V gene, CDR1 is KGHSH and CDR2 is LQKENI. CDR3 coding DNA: TGTGCCAGCTCACCAGGGGGGGGTTGGAACACTGAAGCTTTCTTT. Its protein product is CASSPGGGWNTEAFF. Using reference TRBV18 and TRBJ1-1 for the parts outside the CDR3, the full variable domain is NAGVMQNPRHLVRRRGQEARLRCSPMKGHSHVYWYRQLPEEGLKFMVYLQKENIIDESGMPKERFSAEFPKEGPSILRIQQVVRGDSAAYFCASSPGGGWNTEAFFGQGTRLTVV.

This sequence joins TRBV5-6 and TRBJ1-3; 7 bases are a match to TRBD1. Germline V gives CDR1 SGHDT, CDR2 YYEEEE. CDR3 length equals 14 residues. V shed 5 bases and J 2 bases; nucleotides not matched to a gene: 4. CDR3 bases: TGTGCCAGCAGACAGGGGCGAACTGGAAACACCATATATTTT. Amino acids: CASRQGRTGNTIYF.

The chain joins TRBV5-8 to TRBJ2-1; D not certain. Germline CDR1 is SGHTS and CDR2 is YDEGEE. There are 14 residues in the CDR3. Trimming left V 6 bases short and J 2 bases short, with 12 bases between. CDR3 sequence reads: CASTLGQTYNEQFF. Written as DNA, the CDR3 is TGTGCCAGCACCCTAGGCCAGACCTACAATGAGCAGTTCTTC.

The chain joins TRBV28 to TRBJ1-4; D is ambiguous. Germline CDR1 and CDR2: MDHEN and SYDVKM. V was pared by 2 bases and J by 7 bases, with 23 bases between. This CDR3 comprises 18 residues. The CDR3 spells CASSLEGRSLMGREKLFF. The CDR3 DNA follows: TGTGCCAGCAGTTTAGAGGGCAGGAGCCTGATGGGTCGTGAAAAACTGTTTTTT.

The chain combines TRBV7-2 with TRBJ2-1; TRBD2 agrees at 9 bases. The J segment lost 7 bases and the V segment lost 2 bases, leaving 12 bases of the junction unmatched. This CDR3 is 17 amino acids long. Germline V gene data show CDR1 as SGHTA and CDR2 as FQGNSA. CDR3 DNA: TGTGCCAGCAGCTTAAGGACGCTAGCGGGATTATATAATGAGCAGTTCTTC. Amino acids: CASSLRTLAGLYNEQFF.

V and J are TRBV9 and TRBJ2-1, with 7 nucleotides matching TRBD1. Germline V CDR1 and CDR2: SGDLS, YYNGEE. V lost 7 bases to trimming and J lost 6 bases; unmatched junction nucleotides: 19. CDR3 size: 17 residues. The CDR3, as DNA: TGTGCCAGCCCCCTCAGGACAGGAGTTAAAAGAAGCAATGAGCAGTTCTTC. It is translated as CASPLRTGVKRSNEQFF.

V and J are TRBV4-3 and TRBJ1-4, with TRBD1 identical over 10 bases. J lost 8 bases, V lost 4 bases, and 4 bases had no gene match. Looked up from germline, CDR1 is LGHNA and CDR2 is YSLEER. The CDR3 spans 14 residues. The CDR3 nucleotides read TGCGCCAGCAGCCTAGGGACAGGGGTAGAAAAACTGTTTTTT. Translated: CASSLGTGVEKLFF.

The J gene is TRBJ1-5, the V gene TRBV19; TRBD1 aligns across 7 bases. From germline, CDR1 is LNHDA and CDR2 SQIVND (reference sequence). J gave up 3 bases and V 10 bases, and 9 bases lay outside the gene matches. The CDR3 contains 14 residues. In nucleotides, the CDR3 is TGTGCCACCTCTACGACAGGGCACAATCAGCCCCAGCATTTT. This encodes CATSTTGHNQPQHF.

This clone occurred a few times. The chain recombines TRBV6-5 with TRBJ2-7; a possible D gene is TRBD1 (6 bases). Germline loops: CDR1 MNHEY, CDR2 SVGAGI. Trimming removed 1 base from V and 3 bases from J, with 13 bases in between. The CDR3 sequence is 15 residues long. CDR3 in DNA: TGTGCCAGCAGTTACTGGTCAGGGGTAGGCTACGAGCAGTACTTC. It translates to CASSYWSGVGYEQYF.

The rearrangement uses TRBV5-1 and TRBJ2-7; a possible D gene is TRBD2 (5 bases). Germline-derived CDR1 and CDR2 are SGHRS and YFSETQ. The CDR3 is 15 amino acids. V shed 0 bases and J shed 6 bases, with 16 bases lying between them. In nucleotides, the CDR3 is TGCGCCAGCAGCTTGGACCCCAGGCTCCGGGGCGAGCAGTACTTC. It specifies CASSLDPRLRGEQYF. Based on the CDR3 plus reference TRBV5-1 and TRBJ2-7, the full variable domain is KAGVTQTPRYLIKTRGQQVTLSCSPISGHRSVSWYQQTPGQGLQFLFEYFSETQRNKGNFPGRFSGRQFSNSRSEMNVSTLELGDSALYLCASSLDPRLRGEQYFGPGTRLTVT.

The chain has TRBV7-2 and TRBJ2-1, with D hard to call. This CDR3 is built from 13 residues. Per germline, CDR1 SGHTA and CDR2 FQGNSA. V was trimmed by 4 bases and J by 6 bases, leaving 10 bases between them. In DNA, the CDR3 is TGTGCCAGCAGCTCCAATACGGTCAATGAGCAGTTCTTC. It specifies CASSSNTVNEQFF. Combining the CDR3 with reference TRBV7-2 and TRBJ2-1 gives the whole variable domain GAGVSQSPSNKVTEKGKDVELRCDPISGHTALYWYRQSLGQGLEFLIYFQGNSAPDKSGLPSDRFSAERTGGSVSTLTIQRTQQEDSAVYLCASSSNTVNEQFFGPGTRLTVL.

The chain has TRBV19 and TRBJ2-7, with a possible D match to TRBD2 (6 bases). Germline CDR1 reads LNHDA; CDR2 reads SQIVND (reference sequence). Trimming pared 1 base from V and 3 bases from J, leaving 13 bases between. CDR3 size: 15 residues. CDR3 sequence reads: CASSIVAGIIYEQYF. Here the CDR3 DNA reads TGTGCCAGTAGTATAGTTGCGGGAATCATCTACGAGCAGTACTTC.

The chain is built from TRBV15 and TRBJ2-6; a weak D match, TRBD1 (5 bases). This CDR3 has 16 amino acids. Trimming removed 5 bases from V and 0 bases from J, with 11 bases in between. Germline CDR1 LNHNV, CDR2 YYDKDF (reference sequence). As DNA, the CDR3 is TGTGCCACCAGCCCTCCAGGGTTCTCTGGGGCCAACGTCCTGACTTTC. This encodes CATSPPGFSGANVLTF.

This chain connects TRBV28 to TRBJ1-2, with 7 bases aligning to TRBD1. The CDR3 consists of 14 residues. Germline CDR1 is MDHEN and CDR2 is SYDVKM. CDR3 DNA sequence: TGTGCGGAATCCACGGGACAGCTAAACTATGGCTACACCTTC. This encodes CAESTGQLNYGYTF.

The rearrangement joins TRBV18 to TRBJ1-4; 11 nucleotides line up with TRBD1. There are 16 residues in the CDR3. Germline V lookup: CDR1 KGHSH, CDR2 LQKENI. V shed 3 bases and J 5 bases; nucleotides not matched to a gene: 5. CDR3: CASSPGTGGPNEKLFF. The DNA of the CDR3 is TGTGCCAGCTCACCCGGGACAGGGGGACCGAATGAAAAACTGTTTTTT.

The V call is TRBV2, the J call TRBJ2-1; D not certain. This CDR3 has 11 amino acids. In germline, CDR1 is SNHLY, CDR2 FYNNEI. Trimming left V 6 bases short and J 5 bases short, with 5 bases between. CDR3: CASSLHNEQFF. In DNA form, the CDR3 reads TGTGCCAGCAGCCTTCACAATGAGCAGTTCTTC.